One sample yielded the 21 T cell receptor beta chains listed below, sequenced in a study of cytomegalovirus exposure and HLA in healthy donors. In the PCR, 60 Vbeta and 13 Jbeta primers were used. Some clones are missing from TCRdb's copy, which holds only in-frame ones; the method was immunoSEQ multiplex PCR. The table lists some 190,000 clones, around 80% of them singletons. Sequencing input: PBMCs. Source of these receptors: a woman in her 30s in good health and CMV-seronegative.

V and J are TRBV7-7 and TRBJ2-3; tentative D call: TRBD1 (5 bases). V was pared by 3 bases and J by 0 bases, with 10 bases between. This CDR3 spans 15 amino acids. CDR1 and CDR2 (germline): SSHAT, FNYEAQ (reference sequence). The CDR3, as DNA: TGTGCCAGCAGCTTGGGGCGCCGTAGCACAGATACGCAGTATTTT. Translation: CASSLGRRSTDTQYF.

The chain links TRBV5-4 to TRBJ2-5; tentative D call: TRBD1 (6 bases). The CDR3 has 13 amino acids. Between the trimmed V and J ends, which lost 4 bases and 2 bases, there was a span of 9 bases. CDR1 and CDR2 from the germline V gene are SGHNT and YYREEE (reference sequence). The CDR3 protein is CASSRGQQETQYF. DNA for the CDR3: TGTGCCAGCAGCCGAGGACAGCAAGAGACCCAGTACTTC.

V is TRBV5-8 and J is TRBJ2-7; D is perhaps TRBD2 (5 bases). The CDR3 consists of 13 residues. The germline V and J ends were trimmed by 3 bases and 6 bases, with 13 bases remaining between them. Germline CDR1 and CDR2: SGHTS and YDEGEE. CDR3: CASSWGVAREQYF. CDR3 sequence (DNA): TGTGCCAGCAGCTGGGGAGTGGCACGCGAGCAGTACTTC.

The chain recombines TRBV4-2 with TRBJ2-1; 8 nucleotides agree with TRBD2. This CDR3 comprises 16 residues. V was clipped by 0 bases and J by 7 bases; unmatched bases: 8. Germline assignment: CDR1 LGHNA and CDR2 YNFKEQ. CDR3 in DNA: TGTGCCAGCAGCCAAGATTCTGGCGGGGGGAGTAATGAGCAGTTCTTC. Translated: CASSQDSGGGSNEQFF.

This chain joins TRBV19 and TRBJ1-2; weak D call: TRBD1 (5 bases). Trimming pared 8 bases from V and 3 bases from J, leaving 7 bases between. The CDR3 contains 11 residues. CDR1 and CDR2 from the germline V gene are LNHDA and SQIVND (reference sequence). DNA for the CDR3: TGTGCCAGTCAGGGTTACTATGGCTACACCTTC. Protein sequence: CASQGYYGYTF.

This chain uses TRBV6-5 with TRBJ2-7; 12 positions agree with TRBD2. CDR1 MNHEY and CDR2 SVGAGI come from the germline V gene. This CDR3 region has 15 residues. Germline trimming cut 5 bases from V and 5 bases from J; bases unmatched to any gene: 7. CDR3 region: CASSNLAGGINEQYF. DNA of the CDR3: TGTGCCAGCAGTAACCTAGCGGGGGGGATCAACGAGCAGTACTTC.

This sequence joins TRBV7-9 and TRBJ2-3, with D possibly matching TRBD2 (6 bases). V was trimmed by 10 bases and J by 6 bases, leaving 17 bases between them. This CDR3 is built from 13 residues. Looked up from germline, CDR1 is SEHNR and CDR2 is FQNEAQ (reference sequence). CDR3 protein: CATSLRGSDTQYF. The CDR3 DNA sequence: TGTGCCACGTCTTTGCGGGGATCCGATACGCAGTATTTT.

The J gene is TRBJ1-6, the V gene TRBV19; no reliable D call. This CDR3 comprises 14 residues. V was shortened by 7 bases and J by 0 bases, with 7 bases between the two germline ends. Germline V CDR1 and CDR2: LNHDA, SQIVND (reference sequence). Written as DNA, the CDR3 is TGTGCCAGTATGGAGCGCTCCTATAATTCACCCCTCCACTTT. Amino acids: CASMERSYNSPLHF.

The chain links TRBV4-1 to TRBJ1-1; 7 bases are shared with TRBD1. The CDR3 covers 14 residues. After removal of 0 bases from V and 5 bases from J, the junction contained 3 bases not matched to a gene. CDR1 MGHRA and CDR2 YSYEKL come from the germline V gene. The CDR3 region has the DNA TGCGCCAGCAGCCAAGAAGGCAGGGGGACTGAAGCTTTCTTT. It specifies CASSQEGRGTEAFF.

This clone was counted between two and nine times. The V call is TRBV11-2, the J call TRBJ2-3, with TRBD2 identical over 10 bases. The germline V gene has CDR1 SGHAT and CDR2 FQNNGV. The V segment lost 5 bases and the J segment 4 bases; nucleotides outside the gene matches: 3. The CDR3 totals 14 residues. The CDR3 DNA follows: TGTGCCAGCAGCCACGGACTAGCGGCAGATACGCAGTATTTT. Protein: CASSHGLAADTQYF.

The V call is TRBV29-1, the J call TRBJ2-3; 8 positions agree with TRBD2. This CDR3 has 13 residues. J was trimmed by 3 bases and V by 3 bases; bases with no gene match: 2. The germline gives CDR1 SQVTM, CDR2 ANQGSEA. The CDR3: CSVDGGGTDTQYF. The CDR3 nucleotides are TGCAGCGTTGACGGCGGGGGGACAGATACGCAGTATTTT.

The V call is TRBV5-3, the J call TRBJ2-5; the match to TRBD2 covers 10 bases. TRBV5-3 is reported as an ORF; its role is uncertain. After removal of 4 bases from V and 5 bases from J, the junction contained 11 bases not matched to a gene. This CDR3 is 16 amino acids long. CDR3 DNA sequence: TGTGCCAGAAGCGGTCCTGAGCGGGGGGGCCTTGAGACCCAGTACTTC. Protein sequence: CARSGPERGGLETQYF.

The CDR3 reads CASSKDRSTYEQYF. The CDR3 DNA reads as TGCGCCAGCAGCAAGGACAGGTCCACCTACGAGCAGTACTTC. This chain links TRBV5-1 with TRBJ2-7; 7 bases line up with TRBD1. The germline V gene encodes CDR1 SGHRS and CDR2 YFSETQ. The V and J ends lost 4 bases and 2 bases, in that order; junction bases with no gene match: 6. This CDR3 has 14 residues.

The CDR3 here is CASSRISGGTLNTGELFF. The CDR3 DNA reads as TGTGCCAGCAGCCGAATTAGCGGGGGGACCTTAAACACCGGGGAGCTGTTTTTT. The V and J genes are TRBV7-9 and TRBJ2-2; TRBD2 matches 10 bases. The V gene's germline CDR1 is SEHNR and CDR2 FQNEAQ (reference sequence). J was trimmed by 2 bases and V by 5 bases; bases with no gene match: 11. The CDR3 totals 18 residues.

This clone was picked up a small number of times. The rearrangement joins TRBV5-1 to TRBJ1-5; 9 nucleotides agree with TRBD1. Germline lookup yields CDR1 SGHRS and CDR2 YFSETQ. With V trimmed by 2 bases and J by 5 bases, 5 bases remained unmatched. The CDR3 runs 15 residues. The DNA of the CDR3 is TGCGCCAGCAGCTTAGGGACAGGGATGCATCAGCCCCAGCATTTT. This encodes CASSLGTGMHQPQHF.

The rearrangement uses TRBV7-9 and TRBJ1-6, with D perhaps matching TRBD1 (5 bases). Germline CDR1 SEHNR, CDR2 FQNEAQ (reference sequence). The CDR3 is 13 amino acids. Trimming took 3 bases from V and 7 from J, leaving 7 bases between them. The CDR3 sequence: CASSFKGNSPLHF. The CDR3, as DNA: TGTGCCAGCAGCTTTAAGGGGAATTCACCCCTCCACTTT.

This clone was recorded once. The rearrangement uses TRBV18 and TRBJ2-5; TRBD2 might be the D (6 bases). Germline V lookup: CDR1 KGHSH, CDR2 LQKENI. Trimming took 3 bases from V and 1 from J, leaving 9 bases between them. The CDR3 loop spans 14 amino acids. For the CDR3, the DNA is TGTGCCAGCTCACCGCGGGACGGCCAAGAGACCCAGTACTTC. Encoded protein: CASSPRDGQETQYF.

The CDR3 protein is CSVQGGSQPQHF. For the CDR3, the DNA is TGCAGCGTCCAGGGCGGGAGTCAGCCCCAGCATTTT. This chain connects TRBV29-1 to TRBJ1-5, with D possibly being TRBD1 (5 bases). The CDR3 sequence is 12 residues long. The germline V and J ends were trimmed by 6 bases and 6 bases, with 12 bases remaining between them. Germline CDR1 and CDR2: SQVTM and ANQGSEA.

J is TRBJ2-5 and V is TRBV5-1; the D gene is possibly TRBD1 (5 bases). This CDR3 spans 14 amino acids. The germline V and J ends were trimmed by 4 bases and 2 bases, with 12 bases remaining between them. Germline V gives CDR1 SGHRS, CDR2 YFSETQ. The CDR3 here is CASSPQGGQETQYF. The CDR3 bases are TGCGCCAGCAGCCCCCAGGGTGGACAAGAGACCCAGTACTTC.

This clone was observed a single time. The V gene is TRBV6-6, the J gene TRBJ2-7; D may be TRBD1 (8 bases). CDR1 is MNHNY, CDR2 SVGAGI, per germline (reference sequence). The V end lost 8 bases, the J end lost 9 bases, and 23 bases lay between the germline ends. The CDR3 loop spans 14 amino acids. The CDR3 reads CASGVQGGSGGQYF. The CDR3 DNA follows: TGTGCCAGCGGGGTACAGGGGGGGTCGGGGGGGCAGTACTTC.

This sequence joins TRBV2 and TRBJ2-5; 7 nucleotides match TRBD2. Germline V gene data show CDR1 as SNHLY and CDR2 as FYNNEI. The trim removed 4 bases at V and 0 bases at J, leaving 11 bases unmatched. The CDR3 is 17 amino acids. CDR3 sequence reads: CASSVTQRGDHQETQYF. CDR3 DNA: TGTGCCAGCAGTGTAACACAACGGGGGGACCACCAAGAGACCCAGTACTTC.